The clone carrying this TCR beta chain has a handful of counts. The antigen remains undetermined. The sample is drawn from a study of response to subunit inactivated influenza vaccine. Findings of the study overall: Few new T cells, the authors suggested, are recruited by each seasonal influenza vaccination.

Each CDR3 protein gets one entry after TCRdb re-called the RT-PCR reads with MiXCR. The repertoire holds hundreds of thousands of distinct CDR3 sequences, 13% to 15% seen once, with 7.5% to 9% in the top ten. The sequenced sample was PBMCs from blood, obtained roughly 15 days before vaccination. The receptor's source is a man aged 45-60 years who received an inactivated influenza vaccine.

CDR3 DNA: TGTGCCAGCAGCTTAGATCACGGAGACAATGAGCAGTTCTTC. Protein product: CASSLDHGDNEQFF. The chain couples TRBV11-2 to TRBJ2-1; D unclear. Germline lookup yields CDR1 SGHAT and CDR2 FQNNGV. Deletions cut 0 bases from V and 5 bases from J, with 8 bases between. The CDR3 loop spans 14 amino acids.